In its sample, the clone carrying this T cell receptor beta chain was seen many times. Its target is not known. These data originate in a study of molecular identifiers for immune sequencing clone quantification. Broader study findings: Highly expanded clones may be undercounted when identical TCR molecules share barcodes. Clones exceeding 20 RNA copies carried over 99% of effector molecules but under 1% of naive-cell molecules.

Germline V CDR1 and CDR2: MNHNS, SASEGT. Trimming removed 6 bases from V and 1 base from J, with 9 bases in between. This CDR3 has 14 residues. Preparation of the bulk TCR libraries relied on previously described methods and listed TCR primers. From the PCR reads, TCRdb called clonotypes with MiXCR, one entry per CDR3 protein. The profile covers 85,000 to 95,000 distinct CDR3 sequences, with 19% appearing a single time and around 0.88% taken by the ten largest. Naive CD8 T cell sorting was performed on the CD8+CD4-CCR7+CD45RA+ phenotype. The sample taken for sequencing was naive CD8+ T cells from blood, with Jurkat cell RNA spiked in. Stated subset: FACS-sorted CD8+CD4-CCR7+CD45RA+ naive T cells. This sequence joins TRBV6-1 and TRBJ2-2; D may be TRBD1 (5 bases). The source of this sequence is a human donor in good health. Some libraries in this study had Jurkat cell RNA spiked in. CDR3 sequence reads: CASRGALNTGELFF. In nucleotides, the CDR3 is TGTGCCAGCAGAGGGGCGCTGAACACCGGGGAGCTGTTTTTT.